This T cell receptor beta chain was sequenced during a study of T-cell reconstitution after alpha-beta-depleted transplantation in children. Whole-study findings and limits: Surviving recipient T cells and intrathymic progenitors accounted for some patients' high TCRbeta diversity at day 60. Newly made T cells mostly supplied T-cell counts and diversity one year after transplant. Several hundred graft clones that had expanded were reportedly the source of alpha-beta T cells about two months after transplant.

With regard to this clonotype: Its antigen remains unidentified.

Preparation of the TCRbeta library used unique molecular identifiers. TCRdb used MiXCR to reprocess the PCR reads, holding one entry per CDR3 protein. The table has 490,000 or so distinct CDR3 sequences, over 9.5% seen once. V lost 0 bases to trimming and J lost 1 base; unmatched junction nucleotides: 6. The CDR3 extends over 15 amino acids. Germline V gives CDR1 GTSNPN, CDR2 SVGIG (reference sequence). The sample was PBMCs, taken before TCRalphabeta/CD19-depleted stem cell transplant. The clonotype originates from a child aged 2-15 years with inherited bone marrow failure, due to receive a stem cell transplant. The V and J genes are TRBV30 and TRBJ2-7; 7 nucleotides align to TRBD2. For the CDR3, the DNA is TGTGCCTGGAGTGTTAAGGCGGGAGCTTCCTACGAGCAGTACTTC. It is translated as CAWSVKAGASYEQYF. Full variable domain (remainder filled in from reference TRBV30 and TRBJ2-7): SQTIHQWPATLVQPVGSPLSLECTVEGTSNPNLYWYRQAAGRGLQLLFYSVGIGQISSEVPQNLSASRPQDRQFILSSKKLLLSDSGFYLCAWSVKAGASYEQYFGPGTRLTVT.